This T cell receptor (beta chain) was documented in a study of T cell responses to AZD1222 COVID-19 vaccine. This clone was recorded once. Assay: immunoSEQ multiplex PCR; the TCRdb copy retains only in-frame clones and omits some. Counted here are 110,000 to 150,000 clones, 80% to 95% occurring once; the ten biggest clones make up roughly 3.3%. This receptor was obtained from an adult who received the AZD1222 COVID-19 vaccine. This sample comprised peripheral blood, obtained 28 days after the second AZD1222 dose.

The CDR3 region is CASRGSGGPGNTIYF. The CDR3 nucleotides are TGTGCCAGCAGGGGGAGCGGGGGGCCTGGAAACACCATATATTTT. This rearrangement joins TRBV2 to TRBJ1-3; D perhaps matches TRBD1 (6 bases). Germline V gives CDR1 SNHLY, CDR2 FYNNEI. V lost 6 bases to trimming and J lost 2 bases, with 14 bases between them. CDR3 length equals 15 residues.